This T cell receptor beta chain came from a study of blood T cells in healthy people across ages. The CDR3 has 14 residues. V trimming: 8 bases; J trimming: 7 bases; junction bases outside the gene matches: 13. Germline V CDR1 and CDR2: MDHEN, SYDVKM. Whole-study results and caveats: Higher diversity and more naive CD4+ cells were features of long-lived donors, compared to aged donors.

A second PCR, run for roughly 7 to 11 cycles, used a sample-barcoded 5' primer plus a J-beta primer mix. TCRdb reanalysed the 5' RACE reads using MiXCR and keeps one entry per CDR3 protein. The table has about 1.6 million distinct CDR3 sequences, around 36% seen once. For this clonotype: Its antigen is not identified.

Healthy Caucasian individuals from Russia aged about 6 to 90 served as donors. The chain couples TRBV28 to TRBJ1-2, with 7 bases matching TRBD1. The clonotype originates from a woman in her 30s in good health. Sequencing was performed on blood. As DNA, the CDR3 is TGTGCCAGCTTTGGACAGGTGGGGCAGAGTGGCTACACCTTC. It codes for CASFGQVGQSGYTF.